This T cell receptor beta chain emerged from a study of tumor-infiltrating lymphocytes in primary liver carcinoma. Findings and caveats of the study: Lower overlap was observed for tumor-adjacent and tumor-blood pairs relative to tumor region pairs. The proportion of top clones found throughout all five tumor regions was only about 7.5-24%.

Making TCR beta cDNA involved around 510 ng total RNA and a constant-region primer. ARM-PCR, slightly modified, supplied the TCR beta libraries through three nested multiplex PCR rounds. Two initial PCR rounds of around 10 cycles each paired TRBV1-TRBV30 forward primers with a C-beta reverse primer. Using its own MiXCR run on the multiplex PCR reads, TCRdb lists one record per CDR3 protein. Seen here are 20,000 to 25,000 distinct CDR3 sequences, around 79% observed once, and the top ten hold around two fifths. Co-extraction of RNA and DNA was performed on about 20-33 mg of unsorted bulk tissue. The V gene's germline CDR1 is SGHAT and CDR2 FQNNGV. This CDR3 contains 14 residues. About this clonotype: Its antigen is not known.

Sequencing was carried out using liver tumor tissue from sampling region 1. The subset is: tumor region T1, superior pole. V usage is TRBV11-2 and J usage is TRBJ2-6; D ambiguous. This TCR came from a woman in her 30s with primary liver carcinoma and hepatitis B virus infection. The CDR3 reads CAGSFEHGANVLTF. The CDR3 DNA reads as TGTGCAGGCAGCTTCGAGCATGGGGCCAACGTCCTGACTTTC.